Shown below are 15 T cell receptor beta chains from a single sample sequenced in a study of T cells in pancreatic ductal adenocarcinoma. No neoadjuvant therapy was given to the selected pancreatic ductal adenocarcinoma patients before their surgery. TCRdb's copy holds only in-frame clones and misses some; the assay was immunoSEQ multiplex PCR. The repertoire holds 4,500 to 6,000 clones, with nearly 90% as singletons. Sample: pancreatic tumor tissue. These receptor sequences come from a human donor with pancreatic ductal adenocarcinoma.

J is TRBJ2-7 and V is TRBV19, with TRBD1 identical over 9 bases. V shed 8 bases, J shed 5 bases, and the junction held 13 bases outside the gene matches. CDR1 is LNHDA and CDR2 is SQIVND in the germline V gene (reference sequence). The CDR3 extends over 15 amino acids. CDR3 in amino acids: CASLPTGTGSNEQYF. The CDR3 bases are TGTGCCAGTTTGCCTACCGGGACAGGGTCTAACGAGCAGTACTTC.

The rearrangement links TRBV4-3 to TRBJ1-5; D ambiguous. Germline V gene sequence: CDR1 LGHNA, CDR2 YSLEER. CDR3 size: 15 residues. Trimming pared 0 bases from V and 7 bases from J, leaving 13 bases between. CDR3 protein: CASSQDKRSQQPQHF. The CDR3 bases are TGCGCCAGCAGCCAAGATAAAAGGAGTCAGCAGCCCCAGCATTTT.

The chain links TRBV5-5 to TRBJ2-5; D remains unclear. Trimming took 2 bases from V and 5 from J, leaving 16 bases between them. Germline-derived CDR1 and CDR2 are SGHKS and YYEKEE (reference sequence). This CDR3 is 15 amino acids long. DNA of the CDR3: TGTGCCAGCAGCTTCCTAGGCCTCCAAACGGAGACCCAGTACTTC. Protein product: CASSFLGLQTETQYF.

This chain joins TRBV6-6 and TRBJ1-3; D unresolved. V was cut by 2 bases and J by 0 bases, with 5 bases left in between. CDR1 is MNHNY, CDR2 SVGAGI, per germline (reference sequence). CDR3 length: 14 amino acids. The CDR3 bases are TGTGCCAGCAGTTACGTCGGCTCTGGAAACACCATATATTTT. Its translation: CASSYVGSGNTIYF.

The chain couples TRBV2 to TRBJ2-7; 11 bases match TRBD1. CDR1 and CDR2 (germline): SNHLY, FYNNEI. V gave up 7 bases and J gave up 6 bases; unmatched junction bases: 11. The CDR3 sequence is 15 residues long. Written as DNA, the CDR3 is TGTGCCAGCATTCCCGATTCCGGGACAGGGGGCGAGCAGTACTTC. This translates into CASIPDSGTGGEQYF.

V gene TRBV5-1 combines with J gene TRBJ2-1, with D hard to call. Germline V gives CDR1 SGHRS, CDR2 YFSETQ. V lost 4 bases to trimming and J lost 8 bases, with 19 bases between them. This CDR3 has 15 residues. The CDR3 loop reads CASSPASSTFYEQFF. The DNA for the CDR3 is TGCGCCAGCAGCCCAGCGTCCTCTACCTTCTATGAGCAGTTCTTC. The full variable domain, rest sourced from reference TRBV5-1 and TRBJ2-1, is KAGVTQTPRYLIKTRGQQVTLSCSPISGHRSVSWYQQTPGQGLQFLFEYFSETQRNKGNFPGRFSGRQFSNSRSEMNVSTLELGDSALYLCASSPASSTFYEQFFGPGTRLTVL.

The J gene is TRBJ2-7, the V gene TRBV6-1, with TRBD2 matching over 11 bases. The V gene end was trimmed by 5 bases and the J gene end by 5 bases; junction bases not matched to a gene: 8. Germline V gene lookup returns CDR1 MNHNS and CDR2 SASEGT. This CDR3 has 15 amino acids. The CDR3 nucleotides read TGTGCCAGCAGTCCGATTACTAGCGGGAGTGACGAGCAGTACTTC. Encoded protein: CASSPITSGSDEQYF.

The chain combines TRBV28 with TRBJ2-1; D is tentatively TRBD1 or TRBD2 (5 bases each). The CDR3 consists of 15 residues. CDR1 MDHEN and CDR2 SYDVKM come from the germline V gene. Deletions cut 2 bases from V and 6 bases from J, with 14 bases between. CDR3 protein: CASSLAGTASNEQFF. The CDR3 bases are TGTGCCAGCAGTTTAGCCGGGACGGCGTCCAATGAGCAGTTCTTC.

The rearrangement links TRBV10-3 to TRBJ2-3, with 7 nucleotides matching TRBD1. The ends lost 4 bases at V and 4 bases at J; junction bases unmatched: 8. This CDR3 contains 15 residues. Germline CDR1 reads ENHRY; CDR2 reads SYGVKD. CDR3 amino acids: CAISGGGSRPDTQYF. CDR3 in DNA: TGTGCCATCAGTGGAGGGGGCAGTAGGCCAGATACGCAGTATTTT.

The chain couples TRBV19 to TRBJ2-5, with 10 bases aligning to TRBD1. The junction had 8 bases not matched to a gene; V was cut back by 1 base and J by 3 bases. The CDR3 sequence is 17 residues long. Germline loops: CDR1 LNHDA, CDR2 SQIVND (reference sequence). This CDR3 is CASSIVGQGKLKETQYF. CDR3 DNA sequence: TGTGCCAGTAGTATAGTGGGACAGGGGAAGCTTAAAGAGACCCAGTACTTC.

This chain joins TRBV6-6 and TRBJ2-1, with 8 bases lining up with TRBD2. Germline V gene lookup returns CDR1 MNHNY and CDR2 SVGAGI (reference sequence). The CDR3 length is 16 residues. Losses at the gene ends were 6 bases for V and 0 bases for J; bases not matched to a gene: 7. In nucleotides, the CDR3 is TGTGCCAGCAGCTCAAGCGGGGGCAACTCCTACAATGAGCAGTTCTTC. It codes for CASSSSGGNSYNEQFF.

This clone came up a few times. The rearrangement links TRBV9 to TRBJ2-2; either TRBD1 or TRBD2 may supply D (6 bases each). V lost 4 bases to trimming and J lost 0 bases, with 16 bases between them. CDR3 size: 17 residues. Germline CDR1 is SGDLS and CDR2 is YYNGEE. The CDR3 nucleotides read TGTGCCAGCAGCAGGGCAGGGGAGGCGGCGAACACCGGGGAGCTGTTTTTT. Protein product: CASSRAGEAANTGELFF.

This chain joins TRBV7-2 and TRBJ2-7; a possible D gene is TRBD1 (5 bases). Trimming shortened V by 5 bases and J by 1 base, and 15 bases separated the two germline ends. The CDR3 sequence is 15 residues long. Germline CDR1 SGHTA, CDR2 FQGNSA. CDR3 sequence reads: CASSQQGSSSYEQYF. DNA of the CDR3: TGTGCCAGCAGCCAGCAGGGCTCCTCGTCCTACGAGCAGTACTTC.

This chain joins TRBV28 and TRBJ2-1, with 9 positions matching TRBD2. J gave up 0 bases and V 2 bases, and 2 bases lay outside the gene matches. This CDR3 spans 16 amino acids. Germline V CDR1 and CDR2: MDHEN, SYDVKM. The CDR3 reads CASSLGSGSSYNEQFF. The CDR3 nucleotides read TGTGCCAGCAGTTTAGGTAGCGGGAGCTCCTACAATGAGCAGTTCTTC.

This rearrangement joins TRBV2 to TRBJ2-1, with a tentative D call TRBD1 (5 bases). Between the trimmed V and J ends, which lost 4 bases and 1 base, there was a span of 8 bases. From germline, CDR1 is SNHLY and CDR2 FYNNEI. CDR3 length: 14 amino acids. CDR3 residues: CASSVDSSYNEQFF. CDR3 in DNA: TGTGCCAGCAGTGTAGACAGTTCCTACAATGAGCAGTTCTTC.